The 17 T cell receptor beta chains below all came from one sample that was sequenced in a study of blood T cell repertoires in COVID-19. Libraries were prepared by immunoSEQ multiplex PCR; TCRdb keeps only in-frame clonotypes and omits some of them. The sample records 120,000 to 150,000 clones, 75% to 85% being singletons. The source material was peripheral blood. All receptors derive from a woman in her 50s in a cohort sampled during active or convalescent COVID-19.

This chain joins TRBV9 and TRBJ2-3; D not resolved. The ends were cut back, 1 base at V and 2 bases at J, with 8 bases in the middle. From germline, CDR1 is SGDLS and CDR2 YYNGEE. The CDR3 contains 14 residues. The CDR3 sequence is CASSVTDTTDTQYF. The CDR3 region has the DNA TGTGCCAGCAGCGTAACTGACACCACAGATACGCAGTATTTT.

This clone was observed a handful of times. This rearrangement joins TRBV15 to TRBJ2-2; tentatively, D is TRBD2 (6 bases). Trimming stripped 2 bases from V and 5 bases from J, with 12 bases between. Germline V gene data show CDR1 as LNHNV and CDR2 as YYDKDF (reference sequence). CDR3 size: 15 residues. The CDR3 loop reads CATSRRKEGTGELFF. The CDR3, as DNA: TGTGCCACCAGCAGACGTAAGGAGGGGACCGGGGAGCTGTTTTTT.

This clone has just one count. The chain has TRBV3-1 (or the pseudogene TRBV3-2) and TRBJ2-1, with 10 bases matching TRBD2. CDR1 is LGHDT and CDR2 is YNNKEL in the germline V gene (reference sequence). Losses at the gene ends were 11 bases for V and 4 bases for J; bases not matched to a gene: 8. There are 14 residues in the CDR3. The CDR3 protein is CASTLAGFYNEQFF. The CDR3 region has the DNA TGTGCCTCAACACTAGCGGGGTTTTACAATGAGCAGTTCTTC.

The V and J genes are TRBV2 and TRBJ2-1; TRBD1 matches at 9 bases. Germline V gene sequence: CDR1 SNHLY, CDR2 FYNNEI. The CDR3 has 16 amino acids. Unmatched junction bases numbered 10, after V lost 6 bases and J lost 4 bases. In DNA, the CDR3 is TGTGCCAGCAGCGGGCGGCGGGGACAGGGTTACAATGAGCAGTTCTTC. This gives the protein CASSGRRGQGYNEQFF.

CDR3 protein: CASSVGGGSYNEQFF. In DNA form, the CDR3 reads TGTGCCAGCAGCGTCGGCGGGGGCTCCTACAATGAGCAGTTCTTC. The chain recombines TRBV7-3 with TRBJ2-1, with 7 nucleotides matching TRBD2. Per the germline V gene, CDR1 is SGHTA and CDR2 is FQGTGA. V shed 5 bases, J shed 0 bases, and the junction held 4 bases outside the gene matches. The CDR3 is made up of 15 amino acids.

The gene calls are TRBV4-3 and TRBJ2-3; 9 bases are a match to TRBD1. CDR3 length equals 16 residues. Per germline, CDR1 LGHNA and CDR2 YSLEER. Trimming cost V 1 base and J 4 bases; bases outside gene matches: 6. The CDR3 DNA follows: TGCGCCAGCAGCCAAGCTGGACAGGGGTCGGCAGATACGCAGTATTTT. It specifies CASSQAGQGSADTQYF.

The chain is built from TRBV19 and TRBJ1-1, with a weak D call TRBD1 (6 bases). Trimming shortened V by 8 bases and J by 4 bases, and 17 bases separated the two germline ends. This CDR3 contains 14 residues. The V gene's germline CDR1 is LNHDA and CDR2 SQIVND (reference sequence). The CDR3 protein is CASQTNRVSTEAFF. CDR3 DNA sequence: TGTGCCAGTCAAACTAACAGGGTATCCACTGAAGCTTTCTTT.

The chain uses TRBV5-1 and TRBJ2-3, with 8 bases identical to TRBD2. Germline V gene sequence: CDR1 SGHRS, CDR2 YFSETQ. The J segment lost 0 bases and the V segment lost 4 bases, leaving 1 base of the junction unmatched. The CDR3 contains 14 residues. DNA of the CDR3: TGCGCCAGCAGCCCGGGGGGGAGCACAGATACGCAGTATTTT. Translating it yields CASSPGGSTDTQYF.

The chain is built from TRBV27 and TRBJ1-6, with D maybe TRBD1 (5 bases). Germline V gives CDR1 MNHEY, CDR2 SMNVEV (reference sequence). Trimming left V 5 bases short and J 8 bases short, with 10 bases between. This CDR3 spans 13 amino acids. Here the CDR3 reads CASSPRQYSPLHF. In DNA, the CDR3 is TGTGCCAGCAGTCCTCGACAGTATTCACCCCTCCACTTT.

The sample holds one count of this clone. V is TRBV25-1 and J is TRBJ2-5, with a possible D match to TRBD1 (5 bases). Trimming removed 10 bases at V and 2 bases at J, with 17 bases between. The CDR3 spans 14 residues. The germline gives CDR1 MGHDK, CDR2 SYGVNS. The CDR3 reads CATAEGALQETQYF. In DNA, the CDR3 is TGTGCCACTGCAGAAGGGGCCCTTCAAGAGACCCAGTACTTC.

This rearrangement joins TRBV6-5 to TRBJ1-4; D possibly corresponds to TRBD1 (5 bases). The V gene's germline CDR1 is MNHEY and CDR2 SVGAGI. V lost 8 bases, J lost 3 bases, and 16 bases lay in between. The CDR3 spans 15 residues. This CDR3 reads CASSGNPGANEKLFF. As DNA, the CDR3 is TGTGCCAGCTCTGGTAACCCGGGGGCTAATGAAAAACTGTTTTTT.

The rearrangement joins TRBV25-1 to TRBJ2-5, with 8 positions matching TRBD1. Germline values: CDR1 MGHDK, CDR2 SYGVNS. V shed 3 bases and J 5 bases; nucleotides not matched to a gene: 8. This CDR3 is 15 amino acids long. The CDR3 reads CASSDTPGGGETQYF. CDR3 bases: TGTGCCAGCAGTGATACTCCAGGGGGCGGGGAGACCCAGTACTTC.

The V gene is TRBV19, the J gene TRBJ1-2; a weak D match, TRBD1 (6 bases). Germline V gene data show CDR1 as LNHDA and CDR2 as SQIVND (reference sequence). V was clipped by 4 bases and J by 3 bases, with 12 bases between them. This CDR3 is 14 amino acids long. The CDR3 protein is CASSKGRGDYGYTF. CDR3 nucleotide sequence: TGTGCCAGTAGTAAAGGGAGGGGGGACTATGGCTACACCTTC.

This clone was seen only once. This chain connects TRBV6-5 to TRBJ1-3; D is undetermined. Germline assignment: CDR1 MNHEY and CDR2 SVGAGI. The V end lost 3 bases, the J end lost 0 bases, and 12 bases lay between the germline ends. The CDR3 consists of 16 residues. The CDR3 spells CASSYAPGSSGNTIYF. CDR3 in DNA: TGTGCCAGCAGTTATGCGCCGGGGAGCTCTGGAAACACCATATATTTT.

This clone was found once. The chain employs TRBV15 and TRBJ1-1; TRBD1 is a possible D gene (6 bases). Per the germline V gene, CDR1 is LNHNV and CDR2 is YYDKDF (reference sequence). With 0 bases removed from V and 1 base from J, the gap between germline ends came to 15 bases. The length of the CDR3 is 17 residues. CDR3 sequence reads: CATSRDRGEGPNTEAFF. Here the CDR3 DNA reads TGTGCCACCAGCAGAGACAGGGGTGAGGGGCCGAACACTGAAGCTTTCTTT.

This chain joins TRBV7-9 and TRBJ1-6; D unresolved. CDR3 length: 14 amino acids. CDR1 is SEHNR and CDR2 is FQNEAQ in the germline V gene (reference sequence). V lost 1 base and J lost 10, with 11 bases in between. CDR3 bases: TGTGCCAGCAGCTTAGGCCGCGAGTTGTCACCCCTCCACTTT. Amino acid sequence: CASSLGRELSPLHF.

The CDR3 sequence: CASSPGAGNTIYF. CDR3 in DNA: TGTGCCAGCTCTCCCGGAGCCGGAAACACCATATATTTT. The V gene is TRBV7-2, the J gene TRBJ1-3; D uncertain. The CDR3 is 13 residues long. V dropped 8 bases and J dropped 4 bases, with 12 bases sitting between them. Germline V gene data show CDR1 as SGHTA and CDR2 as FQGNSA.